Reported below is one TCR beta chain. The clone's antigen remains unknown. No qualities accompany the bases; no much larger clone lies one base away. The data were taken from a study of cytomegalovirus exposure and HLA in healthy donors (TCRdb year 2017). Concerning the study at large: An earlier analysis of around 600 of the donors reported 250 to 350 Gb of sequence data and roughly 110 million unique TCR beta sequences from about 179 million T cells. The study combined high-throughput TCR immunosequencing, statistical association of individual TCRs with disease status, and machine learning to predict cytomegalovirus infection status. HLA typing included class I and class II loci at four-digit resolution. Across approximately 400 genotyped donors of the cohort, an average of about 250,000 unique TCR beta nucleotide sequences per donor were sequenced, and around 20% of those sequences were non-productive. Genome-wide SNP genotypes for about three fifths of the roughly 670 donors were used in a later genetic analysis, which treated that subset as a discovery cohort. In the later analysis, no new phenotypic data were used to find candidate immune exposures; instead, reliance was placed on TCR beta sequences and their occurrence across donors. An early release that covered about 600 HLA-typed donors contained approximately 300 gigabases of sequencing data and 70 million to 100 million unique TCR sequences. Donor age, sex, ethnicity and CMV serostatus were compiled alongside the repertoire data. The aim of the study was to test whether cataloging public T cell receptors could identify signatures of past pathogen exposure. Of the roughly 400 genotyped donors, less than 85% were placed in the genetic ancestry cluster associated with self-reported Caucasian donors. A later analysis re-examined previously published TCR beta repertoires from more than 650 donors and added high-resolution HLA genotyping to investigate patterns of TCR occurrence. A separate validation cohort of 100 to 150 different subjects was used in addition to the 666-subject first cohort. All discovery cohort repertoires had been generated on a single sequencing platform. To decide whether each TCR beta V gene segment behaved as functional or pseudogenic, an earlier analysis of some 580 of the donors relied on high-throughput TCR beta sequencing. The number of typed donors differed by locus: 629-630 for A, B, C, DRB1 and DQB1; some 500 for DQA1; approximately 600 for DPA1; and around 470 for DPB1. The T cell repertoires of under 750 subjects were profiled by immunosequencing and related to cytomegalovirus serostatus. A few DR-DQ haplotypes were treated as single units for association and clustering because of strong linkage in the cohort.

Receptor amplification or capture employed the immunoSEQ multiplex PCR assay. A mixture of 60 forward primers for TCR Vbeta segments and 13 reverse primers for TCR Jbeta segments was used in the multiplex PCR. A multiplex PCR assay on genomic DNA amplified the CDR3 region of rearranged TCR beta genes. On the Illumina HiSeq System, the amplified TCR beta libraries were sequenced as 87-base-pair reads. As for how the authors treated the data: In a later analysis, approximately 74 million unique TCR beta chains were counted across the roughly 670 repertoires, and about 9.9 million of these chains were shared by at least two donors. To remove PCR and sequencing errors, raw reads were error-corrected and collapsed into unique sequences using a nearest-neighbor algorithm that merged closely related sequences. V, D and J gene segments were assigned by aligning CDR3 sequences to IMGT reference sequences. For a sequence to be retained, at least a six-nucleotide match to both a V gene segment and a J gene segment was required. Rearrangements were classified as productive when the CDR3 lacked stop codons and remained in frame with V and J, and all other rearrangements were classified as non-productive. CDR3 was defined by IMGT convention, running from the second conserved V-encoded cysteine to the conserved J-encoded phenylalanine. The earlier analysis of more than 450 of the donors excluded sequences that lacked an unambiguous match to a single V gene segment. In an earlier analysis of roughly 600 of the donors, a V segment was called functional when productive rearrangements were above 56.7%, and segregating when the standard deviation between donors exceeded 5%. A statistical classification framework was built to diagnose cytomegalovirus status from the catalog of TCR beta chain sequences. A later analysis assigned V and J genes by comparing TCR nucleotide sequences with IMGT/GENE-DB human TR gene sequences. Using the TCRdist pipeline, a later analysis assigned CDR3 sequences along with most-parsimonious VDJ recombination scenarios. In a later analysis, every TCR beta chain was defined by the combination of its CDR3 amino acid sequence and its V-gene family, and reads without a unique V-gene family were dropped. As a way to deal with suspected cross-contamination and a sequencing artifact, a later analysis dropped under 600 nucleotide sequences that were highly shared and had low generation probability. For each public chain, a later analysis derived a clonal expansion index from normalized ranks of inferred template counts within each repertoire. Generation probabilities in a later analysis came from a VDJ recombination model fitted to out-of-frame rearrangements, and those results were checked against IGoR. A later analysis scored TCR-TCR, TCR-HLA and TCR-CMV co-occurrence with hypergeometric tests, applying a repertoire-size bias correction to TCR pairs. In a later analysis, false discovery rates were estimated by permuting HLA or CMV assignments 20 times. In a later analysis, co-occurring TCRs were grouped using DBSCAN, with TCRdist sequence similarity added in when clustering inside HLA-allele-positive subsets. Repertoires with fewer than 30,000 or more than 120,000 public chains, plus five repertoires with anomalous nucleotide sharing, were excluded from co-occurrence clustering. The table was pulled from immuneACCESS by TCRdb, which kept in-frame rearrangements only. Such tables lose some clones; where checked, under half of the loss comes from unresolved V genes, and the rest has no known cause. V and J calls and clone size come straight from that table; D and trimming were deduced from the DNA. The sample has roughly 180,000 clones on record, about three quarters of them singletons. The biggest ten clones account for roughly 13% of the sample.

The germline V gene specifies LGHNT as CDR1 and FRNRAP as CDR2. Taken from cysteine to phenylalanine, the CDR3 has 14 residues. The CDR3 DNA has 42 bases and is translated from base 1. Trimmed from V: 3 bases; trimmed from J: 6 bases; junction bases lacking a gene match: 4. In total, 500 to 700 healthy bone marrow donors made up the cohort. Cohort members were all nominally healthy when sampled, although unrecorded immune exposures were likely present. The donor tested CMV seropositive and was one of the 289 seropositive cohort members. A peripheral blood sample was provided by each donor, and peripheral blood mononuclear cells were used for TCR beta sequencing. Genomic DNA extraction from the blood cell samples was performed with the Qiagen DNeasy Blood Extraction Kit. The investigation overall reported the following: HLA typing was unavailable for some donors at each locus, so association tests used only the typed subset. A later analysis associated about 17,000 TCR beta sequences with specific HLA alleles at a false discovery rate of 0.05. An earlier analysis of approximately 570 of the donors showed that most TCR beta V segments appeared in productive rearrangements either about 90% or about 30% of the time, which broadly matched IMGT annotations. This cohort had only TCR beta chains sequenced, and the lack of alpha or paired-chain data limited which features could be detected. When HLA alleles, especially DR and DQ, strongly co-occurred, attributing TCR associations to individual alleles was difficult. In a later analysis, HLA-associated TCR beta chains were found to be more clonally expanded and to have lower generation probabilities than equally common non-associated chains. The earlier analysis of 450 to 700 of the donors excluded over 15 rarely observed V segments, including chromosome 9 orphons, because counts were too low. Several of the top co-occurrence clusters appeared to be linked to parvovirus B19, influenza, CMV and Epstein-Barr virus, according to a later analysis. In the study, approximately 160 TCR beta chains were listed as associated with cytomegalovirus. Most CMV-associated TCR beta chains appeared to be HLA-restricted in a later analysis, and the HLA associations seemed to be driven largely by CMV exposure. A further reported finding was that TCR beta sequences accurately predicted the HLA-A and HLA-B alleles for most subjects in the first cohort. The 87-base-pair reads could not distinguish some IMGT-functional V segments, including TRBV6-2 and TRBV6-3, so those segments were excluded. Correlated functional status among segregating V segments might reflect linkage disequilibrium, but an unknown experimental factor could not be ruled out. According to a later analysis, TCR association rates differed among HLA loci, with DRB1 alleles showing the most associated TCRs and HLA-C alleles showing the fewest. A later genetic analysis associated a missense DCLRE1C variant with V-gene and J-gene trimming of TCR beta chains, and an independent cohort replicated the association. The classifier was reported to diagnose cytomegalovirus status with high specificity and sensitivity in both the original and validation cohorts. According to a later genetic analysis, donors in an Asian-associated ancestry cluster had fewer N-insertions in productive TCRs than the roughly 700-donor mean. A group of highly shared sequence variants was considered likely to be a technical artifact of the sequencing pipeline. Most TCR sequences were seen in very few donors, while some public TCRs were found in many individuals. Sequencing depth was assumed to be roughly uniform across donors in the presence/absence analyses, though that assumption may not hold. Three of the identified cytomegalovirus-associated TCR beta chains were confirmed in vitro to be specific for cytomegalovirus antigens. Immune exposure information for the cohort was limited to CMV serostatus. According to the authors, the approach could potentially be generalized to other disease states and immunological phenotypes.

Sequencing was performed on PBMCs. The rearranged chain carries TRBV12-5 and TRBJ2-1; 8 junctional bases match TRBD1. The sequence was obtained from a middle-aged man in good health and CMV-seropositive. CDR3 loop: CASGLDRGVNEQFF. The nucleotide sequence is TGTGCTAGTGGTTTAGACAGGGGAGTCAATGAGCAGTTCTTC.